The 18 T cell receptor beta chains listed next were all sequenced from one sample in a study of blood T cell repertoires in COVID-19. The repertoire was sequenced with immunoSEQ multiplex PCR; TCRdb's copy has only in-frame clones and lacks some. Counted here are more than 300,000 clones, roughly 89% occurring once; the ten biggest clones make up around 0.96%. Material for sequencing was peripheral blood. The receptors come from a woman aged 35 to 49 with COVID-19, enrolled during active disease.

The chain combines TRBV2 with TRBJ2-7, with TRBD1 matching over 8 bases. This CDR3 region has 13 residues. Germline lookup yields CDR1 SNHLY and CDR2 FYNNEI. V lost 9 bases to trimming and J lost 5 bases; unmatched junction nucleotides: 9. The CDR3 protein is CARDTTGGHEQYF. DNA for the CDR3: TGTGCCAGGGACACTACAGGGGGGCACGAGCAGTACTTC.

V and J are TRBV4-1 and TRBJ2-7, with 13 nucleotides matching TRBD2. The CDR3 has 17 residues. The junction had 10 bases not matched to a gene; V was cut back by 4 bases and J by 4 bases. The germline gives CDR1 MGHRA, CDR2 YSYEKL. CDR3 bases: TGCGCCAGCAGCCCTCGATGGACTAGCGGGAGTACGTACGAGCAGTACTTC. As protein: CASSPRWTSGSTYEQYF.

This chain connects TRBV6-2 or TRBV6-3 to TRBJ2-7; 7 nucleotides match TRBD1. From germline, CDR1 is MNHEY and CDR2 SVGEGT. The CDR3 loop spans 14 amino acids. J gave up 2 bases and V 4 bases, and 5 bases lay outside the gene matches. The CDR3 here is CASSSTGTAYEQYF. In nucleotides, the CDR3 is TGTGCCAGCAGTTCCACCGGGACAGCCTACGAGCAGTACTTC.

The V and J genes are TRBV6-1 and TRBJ2-7, with 10 bases matching TRBD1. Germline values: CDR1 MNHNS, CDR2 SASEGT. There are 15 residues in the CDR3. J was trimmed by 4 bases and V by 2 bases; bases with no gene match: 5. The CDR3 bases are TGTGCCAGCAGTGAATCAGGGACAGGGGTGTACGAGCAGTACTTC. Encoded protein: CASSESGTGVYEQYF.

The V and J genes are TRBV6-2 or TRBV6-3 and TRBJ2-3; D not resolved. Germline V gives CDR1 MNHEY, CDR2 SVGEGT. The ends were cut back, 5 bases at V and 3 bases at J, with 6 bases in the middle. This CDR3 spans 12 amino acids. The DNA for the CDR3 is TGTGCCAGCAGTCAGTTGACAGATACGCAGTATTTT. It specifies CASSQLTDTQYF.

The chain joins TRBV19 to TRBJ2-1; 9 bases align to TRBD2. The V gene's germline CDR1 is LNHDA and CDR2 SQIVND (reference sequence). The J segment lost 4 bases and the V segment lost 4 bases, leaving 11 bases of the junction unmatched. This CDR3 comprises 17 residues. The CDR3 nucleotides read TGTGCCAGTAGTAGGACCAAGCGGGAGGAAAATTACAATGAGCAGTTCTTC. Amino acid sequence: CASSRTKREENYNEQFF. Full variable domain (outside the CDR3, taken from reference TRBV19 and TRBJ2-1): DGGITQSPKYLFRKEGQNVTLSCEQNLNHDAMYWYRQDPGQGLRLIYYSQIVNDFQKGDIAEGYSVSREKKESFPLTVTSAQKNPTAFYLCASSRTKREENYNEQFFGPGTRLTVL.

About this clone itself: Its ends do not fully match the called genes, so a read error is possible. For the CDR3, the DNA is TGTGCCGGCAGCGTTGGACAGGTTTCCGGGGAGCTGTTTTTT. Protein sequence: CAGSVGQVSGELFF. The chain recombines TRBV9 with TRBJ2-2; 7 bases line up with TRBD1. Germline CDR1 reads SGDLS; CDR2 reads YYNGEE. This CDR3 contains 14 residues. Full variable domain (remainder filled in from reference TRBV9 and TRBJ2-2): DSGVTQTPKHLITATGQRVTLRCSPRSGDLSVYWYQQSLDQGLQFLIQYYNGEERAKGNILERFSAQQFPDLHSELNLSSLELGDSALYFCAGSVGQVSGELFFGEGSRLTVL.

The chain links TRBV19 to TRBJ2-3, with D possibly being TRBD2 (5 bases). The CDR3 covers 12 residues. The germline CDR1 and CDR2 sequences are LNHDA and SQIVND (reference sequence). Trimming pared 3 bases from V and 7 bases from J, leaving 8 bases between. The CDR3 spells CASSIGGYTQYF. The CDR3 DNA sequence: TGTGCCAGTAGTATTGGAGGATATACGCAGTATTTT.

The gene calls are TRBV7-9 and TRBJ2-7; D possibly corresponds to TRBD2 (5 bases). V was shortened by 3 bases and J by 7 bases, with 13 bases between the two germline ends. Germline V gives CDR1 SEHNR, CDR2 FQNEAQ (reference sequence). This CDR3 has 13 amino acids. The CDR3 DNA follows: TGTGCCAGCAGCTTCGAGGGTGTGGGGGAGCAGTACTTC. Protein product: CASSFEGVGEQYF.

This clone showed up just once. V is TRBV28 and J is TRBJ2-7, with D unclear. The CDR3 totals 14 residues. Trimming stripped 5 bases from V and 3 bases from J, with 14 bases between. Germline CDR1 and CDR2: MDHEN and SYDVKM. Here the CDR3 DNA reads TGTGCCAGCAGTCCTCGGATAGCTTACTACGAGCAGTACTTC. It specifies CASSPRIAYYEQYF.

The rearrangement links TRBV5-4 to TRBJ2-1, with 13 bases fitting TRBD2. The CDR3 runs 14 residues. The J segment lost 5 bases and the V segment lost 5 bases, leaving 1 base of the junction unmatched. Germline CDR1 SGHNT, CDR2 YYREEE (reference sequence). This CDR3 reads CASRGTSGNNEQFF. The CDR3 DNA is TGTGCCAGCAGGGGGACTAGCGGGAACAATGAGCAGTTCTTC. Together with reference TRBV5-4 and TRBJ2-1, the CDR3 gives the full variable domain: ETGVTQSPTHLIKTRGQQVTLRCSSQSGHNTVSWYQQALGQGPQFIFQYYREEENGRGNFPPRFSGLQFPNYSSELNVNALELDDSALYLCASRGTSGNNEQFFGPGTRLTVL.

The V call is TRBV7-8, the J call TRBJ2-3, with 10 bases that match TRBD2. The CDR3 is 16 residues long. Germline values: CDR1 SGHVS, CDR2 FQNEAQ. V lost 5 bases, J lost 6 bases, and 11 bases stayed unmatched. CDR3: CASSPRLAGQLDTQYF. The CDR3 nucleotides read TGTGCCAGCAGCCCTCGACTAGCGGGCCAACTGGATACGCAGTATTTT.

This clone showed up just once. The sample contains more than one DNA sequence encoding this CDR3. The genes are TRBV19 and TRBJ1-5; possible D gene TRBD1, 5 bases. With 2 bases removed from V and 8 bases from J, the gap between germline ends came to 10 bases. This CDR3 is built from 13 residues. The germline CDR1 and CDR2 sequences are LNHDA and SQIVND (reference sequence). The CDR3 region is CASSIQGLEPQHF. In DNA form, the CDR3 reads TGTGCCAGTAGTATACAGGGTCTCGAGCCCCAGCATTTT.

As for this clone: At the DNA level, this CDR3 is encoded by other sequences in the same sample as well. The V gene is TRBV6-5, the J gene TRBJ1-2, with 9 positions matching TRBD1. The CDR3 runs to 13 residues. Germline trimming cut 6 bases from V and 8 bases from J; bases unmatched to any gene: 7. The germline V gene has CDR1 MNHEY and CDR2 SVGAGI. CDR3 amino acids: CASSRDRVGGYTF. Here the CDR3 DNA reads TGTGCCAGCAGCCGGGACAGGGTGGGCGGCTACACCTTC.

V gene TRBV6-5 combines with J gene TRBJ1-5; maybe TRBD1 (6 bases). V was shortened by 2 bases and J by 2 bases, with 10 bases between the two germline ends. CDR1 and CDR2 (germline): MNHEY, SVGAGI. The CDR3 spans 15 residues. Written as DNA, the CDR3 is TGTGCCAGCAGTTACGCGGGGGGCGGCAATCAGCCCCAGCATTTT. Residues: CASSYAGGGNQPQHF.

The chain recombines TRBV7-2 with TRBJ2-3; 7 nucleotides match TRBD2. The ends lost 1 base at V and 0 bases at J; junction bases unmatched: 4. The CDR3 is 16 residues long. Germline CDR1 SGHTA, CDR2 FQGNSA. CDR3 region: CASSLDPSGSTDTQYF. The CDR3 DNA follows: TGTGCCAGCAGCTTAGATCCTAGCGGAAGCACAGATACGCAGTATTTT. Based on the CDR3 plus reference TRBV7-2 and TRBJ2-3, the full variable domain is GAGVSQSPSNKVTEKGKDVELRCDPISGHTALYWYRQSLGQGLEFLIYFQGNSAPDKSGLPSDRFSAERTGGSVSTLTIQRTQQEDSAVYLCASSLDPSGSTDTQYFGPGTRLTVL.

The chain links TRBV10-2 to TRBJ2-7, with TRBD2 identical over 7 bases. J was trimmed by 3 bases and V by 8 bases; bases with no gene match: 10. The germline gives CDR1 WSHSY, CDR2 SAAADI. This CDR3 spans 14 amino acids. The CDR3 reads CASLGGSHYYEQYF. CDR3 in DNA: TGCGCCAGCTTGGGGGGGTCACACTACTACGAGCAGTACTTC.

The rearrangement links TRBV4-3 to TRBJ2-3, with TRBD1 identical over 8 bases. The CDR3 is 15 residues long. CDR1 is LGHNA and CDR2 is YSLEER in the germline V gene. Trimming at V came to 1 base and at J to 4 bases, leaving 4 bases not matched to a gene. CDR3 coding DNA: TGCGCCAGCAGCCAAGTCGGGACAGGTCCAGATACGCAGTATTTT. Translated: CASSQVGTGPDTQYF.